The clone carrying this T cell receptor beta chain showed up just a few times. There are 14 residues in the CDR3. Germline trimming cut 8 bases from V and 2 bases from J; bases unmatched to any gene: 6. TCRdb redid the calling of the reads with MiXCR, one entry per CDR3 protein. The repertoire holds more than 200,000 distinct CDR3 sequences, with approximately 10% as singletons. This entry comes from a study of T cell repertoires in cytomegalovirus infection. The chain links TRBV12-3 or TRBV12-4 to TRBJ1-2; 9 bases fit TRBD1. The TCR sequence derives from a human donor in good health (CMV status not recorded). Some clones in this sample may be carry-over from other donors' samples. The specimen sequenced was PBMCs. The CDR3 DNA reads TGTGCCAGCGGAAAAGGACAGGGGAACTATGGCTACACCTTC. Residues: CASGKGQGNYGYTF.